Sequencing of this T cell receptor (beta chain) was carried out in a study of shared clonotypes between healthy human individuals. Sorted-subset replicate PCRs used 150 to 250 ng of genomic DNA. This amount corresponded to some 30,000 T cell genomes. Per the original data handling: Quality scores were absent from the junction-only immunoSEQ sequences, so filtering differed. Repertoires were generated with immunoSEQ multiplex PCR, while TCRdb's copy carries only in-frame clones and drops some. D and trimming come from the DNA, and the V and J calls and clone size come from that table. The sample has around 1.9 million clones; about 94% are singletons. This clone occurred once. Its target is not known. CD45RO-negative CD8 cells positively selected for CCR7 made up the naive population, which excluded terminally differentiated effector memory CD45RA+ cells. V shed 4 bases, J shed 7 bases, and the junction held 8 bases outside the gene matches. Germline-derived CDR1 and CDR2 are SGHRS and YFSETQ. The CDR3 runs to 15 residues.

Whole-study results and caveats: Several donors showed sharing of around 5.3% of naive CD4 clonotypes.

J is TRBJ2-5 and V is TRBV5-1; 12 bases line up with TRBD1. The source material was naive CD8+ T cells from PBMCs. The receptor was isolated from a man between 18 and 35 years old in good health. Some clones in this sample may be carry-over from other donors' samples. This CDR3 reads CASSTRDRGLVTQYF. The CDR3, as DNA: TGCGCCAGCAGCACTCGGGACAGGGGGCTCGTGACCCAGTACTTC.